The clone carrying this TCR beta chain turned up a few times. Its antigen remains unidentified. V dropped 7 bases and J dropped 6 bases, with 11 bases sitting between them. The CDR3 loop spans 12 amino acids. CDR1 is SGDLS and CDR2 is YYNGEE in the germline V gene. This sample stems from a study of beta chain features in type 1 diabetes. Study conclusions and caveats: Among patients with Type 1 diabetes, TCRB CDR3s were moderately but significantly shorter in every one of the four CD4+ subsets. Patients showed naive, central memory and Treg TCRB repertoires that appeared more similar than those of healthy donors.

Donors underwent one heparinised blood draw, about 110 mL on average. Every bit of the isolated RNA underwent reverse transcription, so sequencing read expressed TCRB transcripts. Produced via immunoSEQ multiplex PCR; TCRdb's table is partial and in-frame only. This table holds 600,000 to 700,000 clones, under 15% found once. This sequence was found in a man aged 25-45 years with type 1 diabetes. Sequencing was carried out using naive CD4+ T cells from blood. J is TRBJ1-3 and V is TRBV9; a possible D gene is TRBD1 (5 bases). This CDR3 reads CASSRGENTIYF. The CDR3 DNA follows: TGTGCCAGCTCTCGAGGGGAAAACACCATATATTTT.